This is a list of T cell receptor beta chains from one sample in a study of T-cell memory formation after mild COVID-19. TCRdb redid the calling of the 5' RACE reads with MiXCR, one entry per CDR3 protein. The sample yields 200,000 to 250,000 distinct CDR3 sequences, 27% seen once. Sequenced: PBMCs or a T cell subset sorted from them (not recorded which). The receptor source for this set is an adult woman who had mild COVID-19 (a few samples of this study predate the infection). Cell type and time point are not known. Both conserved end residues are part of each CDR3. The order of the fields is V gene, clone size, J gene, CDR3 protein. The size of a clone is reported for some rows only, either as once, few or many, or as a class for expanded clones.

>TRBV29-1|-|TRBJ2-7
CSVEEPSGYEQYF
>TRBV27|few|TRBJ1-4
CASSFAGNYEKLFF
>TRBV18|few|TRBJ2-5
CASSPPATETQYF
>TRBV19|few|TRBJ1-1
CASFYWPQGGMNTEAFF
>TRBV12-5|-|TRBJ2-1
CASGLTGSHEQFF
>TRBV20-1|-|TRBJ2-5
CSARDPAGGANQETQYF
>TRBV24-1|few|TRBJ1-2
CATSPPEVGVNGYTF
>TRBV5-1|-|TRBJ1-1
CASSRSGGENTEAFF
>TRBV7-6|-|TRBJ2-4
CASSSLDGAKNIQYF
>TRBV10-3|-|TRBJ2-3
CAISEYGNSGDTQYF
>TRBV7-8|-|TRBJ2-7
CASSMRQGSLYEQYF
>TRBV9|-|TRBJ1-1
CASSVGGSGTEAFF
>TRBV25-1|-|TRBJ1-6
CASSSYGGSGSPLHF
>TRBV5-1|few|TRBJ2-3
CASSFDGRAEDTQYF
>TRBV5-1|once|TRBJ1-1
CASSLTESPEAFF
>TRBV15|few|TRBJ2-5
CATSRGIEDRKGTQYF
>TRBV20-1|-|TRBJ2-2
CSASAPGVRVGELFF
>TRBV3-1|-|TRBJ2-5
CASSQDEGLRGSKTQYF
>TRBV7-2|-|TRBJ2-7
CASSSSGSPPYEQYF
>TRBV30|few|TRBJ2-4
CAWSAQLKAKNIQYF
>TRBV29-1|-|TRBJ2-7
CSVLTSGNEYF
>TRBV20-1|-|TRBJ2-1
CSATRGGDSNNEQFF
>TRBV7-9|few|TRBJ2-3
CASRSGGRTDTQYF
>TRBV4-3|-|TRBJ1-2
CASSQDSRGGYTF
>TRBV7-3|many|TRBJ1-1
CASSLSVNTEAFF
>TRBV5-1|few|TRBJ1-6
CASSRDRVTGSPLHF
>TRBV6-5|few|TRBJ2-1
CASSYSGTTSGDNEQFF
>TRBV5-1|few|TRBJ2-1
CASSLARESYNEQFF
>TRBV5-1|once|TRBJ2-5
CASSLGTSGNLQETQYF
>TRBV7-3|-|TRBJ2-1
CASSLKGQVYNEQFF
>TRBV6-4|-|TRBJ1-6
CASSEQDNSPLHF
>TRBV7-2|few|TRBJ2-3
CASSVPRGISTSPPDTQYF
>TRBV18|many|TRBJ2-5
CASSPPESVTQYF
>TRBV10-3|few|TRBJ2-5
CALGDPWAETQYF
>TRBV11-2|-|TRBJ2-1
CASSRTSGIYNEQFF
>TRBV7-8|-|TRBJ2-7
CASSFVLSGTSGRLDEQYF
>TRBV20-1|-|TRBJ1-6
CSAPVPTGEDSPLHF
>TRBV12-3/TRBV12-4|-|TRBJ2-1
CASRFRVRGGPGNEQFF
>TRBV20-1|-|TRBJ1-1
CSARTTGAVNTEAFF
>TRBV27|-|TRBJ2-2
CASRMGQRSITGELFF
>TRBV2|-|TRBJ2-3
CANQAGGTDTQYF
>TRBV7-9|-|TRBJ2-1
CASSRHGGRRNEQFF
>TRBV5-5|-|TRBJ1-1
CASSPPGLGITEAFF